This T cell receptor (beta chain) emerged from a study of shared clonotypes between healthy human individuals. J gave up 1 base and V 1 base, and 1 base lay outside the gene matches. Germline CDR1 LNHDA, CDR2 SQIVND (reference sequence). The CDR3 sequence is 14 residues long. Some clones are missing from TCRdb's copy, which holds only in-frame ones; the method was immunoSEQ multiplex PCR. This sample has approximately 400,000 clones, with roughly 96% found just once. The sequence was obtained from a man aged 25-40 years in good health. The J gene is TRBJ2-7, the V gene TRBV19, with TRBD2 matching 7 bases. Specimen: memory CD8+ T cells sorted from blood. Noted subset: CD45RO+ cells pooled with CCR7-negative TemRA cells. The CDR3 DNA reads TGTGCCAGTAGTATAGGAGCGGGGTCCTACGAGCAGTACTTC. It codes for CASSIGAGSYEQYF. The entire variable domain, with the rest obtained from reference TRBV19 and TRBJ2-7, is as follows: DGGITQSPKYLFRKEGQNVTLSCEQNLNHDAMYWYRQDPGQGLRLIYYSQIVNDFQKGDIAEGYSVSREKKESFPLTVTSAQKNPTAFYLCASSIGAGSYEQYFGPGTRLTVT.